Below, 15 T cell receptor beta chains from the same sample are listed, as sequenced in a study of Graves' ophthalmopathy and Graves' hyperthyroidism. RNA transcripts were the template, and TCR beta CDR3 regions were amplified from them. The first round was an RT-PCR with HTBI primers, and the second round was a multiplex PCR. TCRdb re-called the multiplex PCR reads with MiXCR, one entry per CDR3 protein. The profile covers 500,000 to 700,000 distinct CDR3 sequences, with under 40% appearing a single time and about 4.6% taken by the ten largest. The specimen sequenced was peripheral blood or thyroid tissue (not recorded which). These receptors came from an adult man with Graves' hyperthyroidism.

There are many counts of this clonotype. The chain uses TRBV10-2 and TRBJ1-6, with D possibly matching TRBD1 (6 bases). This CDR3 has 14 amino acids. V was trimmed by 0 bases and J by 7 bases, leaving 7 bases between them. Per germline, CDR1 WSHSY and CDR2 SAAADI. The CDR3 DNA reads as TGCGCCAGCAGTGAGTCAGGGGGGAATTCACCCCTCCACTTT. Protein product: CASSESGGNSPLHF.

The rearrangement joins TRBV9 to TRBJ2-2; unclear D gene. Germline CDR1 reads SGDLS; CDR2 reads YYNGEE. V dropped 1 base and J dropped 2 bases, with 15 bases sitting between them. The length of the CDR3 is 17 residues. In nucleotides, the CDR3 is TGTGCCAGCAGCGTAACGCACTCCGGACCTAACACCGGGGAGCTGTTTTTT. Its protein product is CASSVTHSGPNTGELFF.

This clonotype occurred many times. This chain uses TRBV24-1 with TRBJ1-5; D is ambiguous. Germline V CDR1 and CDR2: KGHDR, SFDVKD. Deletions cut 2 bases from V and 7 bases from J, with 11 bases between. CDR3 length: 14 residues. The CDR3 DNA reads as TGTGCCACCAGTGATTCCCCCCGGGAACAGCCCCAGCATTTT. Its translation: CATSDSPREQPQHF.

This clonotype has only a few counts. The V and J genes are TRBV6-5 and TRBJ1-1, with D uncertain. Germline CDR1 MNHEY, CDR2 SVGAGI. The CDR3 extends over 18 amino acids. Trimming pared 1 base from V and 0 bases from J, leaving 18 bases between. The CDR3: CASSYFGWAADMNTEAFF. The CDR3 nucleotides are TGTGCCAGCAGTTACTTTGGGTGGGCAGCCGACATGAACACTGAAGCTTTCTTT.

This clonotype has ten or more counts. The chain recombines TRBV6-1 with TRBJ1-5; no reliable D call. Germline assignment: CDR1 MNHNS and CDR2 SASEGT. The V end was cut by 2 bases, the J end by 7 bases, with 15 bases between. The CDR3 covers 15 residues. The CDR3, as DNA: TGTGCCAGCAGTGAATCCTGGGGTAGGAACCAGCCCCAGCATTTT. Its protein product is CASSESWGRNQPQHF.

This clonotype was recorded at least ten times. The chain links TRBV7-2 to TRBJ1-1; D is unclear. Trimming removed 1 base from V and 2 bases from J, with 8 bases in between. CDR3 size: 14 residues. Germline assignment: CDR1 SGHTA and CDR2 FQGNSA. The CDR3 DNA sequence: TGTGCCAGCAGCTTAGTTGGGGAAAACACTGAAGCTTTCTTT. Amino acid sequence: CASSLVGENTEAFF.

This clonotype has more than one count but fewer than ten. The chain recombines TRBV5-6 with TRBJ1-2; TRBD1 matches 7 bases. Germline CDR1 is SGHDT and CDR2 is YYEEEE. This CDR3 comprises 15 residues. Trimming cost V 0 bases and J 8 bases; bases outside gene matches: 10. The CDR3 DNA sequence: TGTGCCAGCAGCTTGGATGGCGGTAGGGGGCGAGGCTACACCTTC. This gives the protein CASSLDGGRGRGYTF.

V gene TRBV5-1 combines with J gene TRBJ2-2; 9 positions match TRBD2. From germline, CDR1 is SGHRS and CDR2 YFSETQ. This CDR3 has 15 amino acids. The ends lost 3 bases at V and 4 bases at J; junction bases unmatched: 4. CDR3: CASSSQAGGTGELFF. CDR3 coding DNA: TGCGCCAGCAGCTCACAAGCGGGAGGCACCGGGGAGCTGTTTTTT.

The V and J genes are TRBV10-3 and TRBJ2-5, with 14 bases fitting TRBD2. This CDR3 is 17 amino acids long. CDR1 is ENHRY, CDR2 SYGVKD, per germline. The trim removed 3 bases at V and 5 bases at J, leaving 8 bases unmatched. This CDR3 reads CAISDPGTSGRYETQYF. The DNA of the CDR3 is TGTGCCATCAGTGACCCCGGGACTAGCGGGAGATATGAGACCCAGTACTTC.

Ten or more counts support this clonotype. This chain joins TRBV12-3 or TRBV12-4 and TRBJ1-1, with 9 nucleotides matching TRBD1. The CDR3 extends over 15 amino acids. Trimming cost V 7 bases and J 0 bases; bases outside gene matches: 6. CDR3 bases: TGTGCCAGCACCCAGTACAGGGGGCTGAACACTGAAGCTTTCTTT. It translates to CASTQYRGLNTEAFF.

This clonotype has just one count. A read error is possible here, since a much larger clone lies one base away. The V call is TRBV12-5, the J call TRBJ2-7; D possibly uses TRBD1 or TRBD2 (6 bases each). This CDR3 contains 16 residues. CDR1 is LGHNT, CDR2 FRNRAP, per germline. The CDR3 here is CAGSARGGDQRYEQYF. Here the CDR3 DNA reads TGTGCCGGCAGCGCCAGGGGCGGGGATCAACGGTACGAGCAGTACTTC. The complete variable domain, with remaining parts taken from reference TRBV12-5 and TRBJ2-7, reads DARVTQTPRHKVTEMGQEVTMRCQPILGHNTVFWYRQTMMQGLELLAYFRNRAPLDDSGMPKDRFSAEMPDATLATLKIQPSEPRDSAVYFCAGSARGGDQRYEQYFGPGTRLTVT.

This clonotype was observed many times. This chain joins TRBV12-3 or TRBV12-4 and TRBJ2-5; no firm D call. The CDR3 has 14 amino acids. Trimming stripped 3 bases from V and 7 bases from J, with 15 bases between. The CDR3 nucleotides are TGTGCCAGCAGTTTCGGCGGTGTCTGGGGGACCCAGTACTTC. Amino acids: CASSFGGVWGTQYF.

A single count supports this clonotype. The chain couples TRBV7-2 to TRBJ2-2; D call uncertain. Germline-derived CDR1 and CDR2 are SGHTA and FQGNSA. V lost 5 bases to trimming and J lost 7 bases, with 11 bases between them. This CDR3 is 13 amino acids long. In nucleotides, the CDR3 is TGTGCCAGCAGCCTACATTCGGGCGGGGAGCTGTTTTTT. The encoded protein is CASSLHSGGELFF.

Concerning this clonotype: The missing conserved phenylalanine or tryptophan at the end of this CDR3 makes a read error likely. No DNA is shown, since the ends of the CDR3 on it are uncertain; the CDR3 is the one TCRdb lists. The V gene is TRBV20-1, the J gene TRBJ2-5. The germline V gene has CDR1 DFQATT and CDR2 SNEGSKA (reference sequence). The CDR3 numbers 8 amino acids, ends counted. Here the CDR3 reads CSARGYNL.

This clonotype appeared a single time. A read error may account for a junction end that differs from germline. The chain uses TRBV7-2 and TRBJ2-2, with 12 bases that match TRBD1. Per germline, CDR1 SGHTA and CDR2 FQGNSA. CDR3 length: 15 amino acids. The CDR3 DNA follows: TGTGCCAGCAGCGGGGACAGGGGGCTTGGACGGGGAGCTGTTTTT. It translates to CASSGDRGLGRGAVF.